Following are 21 T cell receptor beta chains from one sample sequenced in a study of T-cell memory formation after mild COVID-19. TCRdb passed the 5' RACE reads through MiXCR, listing each CDR3 protein once. The profile shows 470,000 or so distinct CDR3 sequences, 18% of them singletons. The sequencing input was PBMCs or a T cell subset sorted from them (not recorded which). These receptors were collected from an adult woman who had mild COVID-19 (a few samples of this study predate the infection). Cell type and time point are not known.

This clonotype was observed a few times. The chain has TRBV6-2 or TRBV6-3 and TRBJ2-3; D not resolved. Trimming removed 0 bases at V and 4 bases at J, with 17 bases between. The germline V gene has CDR1 MNHEY and CDR2 SVGEGT. The length of the CDR3 is 17 residues. CDR3 region: CASSYSKISVSADTQYF. CDR3 coding DNA: TGTGCCAGCAGTTACTCGAAGATCTCGGTTTCCGCAGATACGCAGTATTTT.

This chain connects TRBV27 to TRBJ2-7; D remains unclear. CDR3 size: 12 residues. Germline V lookup: CDR1 MNHEY, CDR2 SMNVEV (reference sequence). Trimming took 5 bases from V and 7 from J, leaving 12 bases between them. The CDR3 coding sequence is TGTGCCAGCAGTGACCGCGCTGCGGAGCAGTACTTC. Translation gives CASSDRAAEQYF.

This clonotype was seen a handful of times. The rearrangement uses TRBV7-2 and TRBJ2-7; 8 bases map to TRBD2. The ends lost 5 bases at V and 4 bases at J; junction bases unmatched: 4. CDR3 size: 13 residues. The germline gives CDR1 SGHTA, CDR2 FQGNSA. The CDR3, as DNA: TGTGCCAGCAGCCGGCAGCGGGAGTACGAGCAGTACTTC. It translates to CASSRQREYEQYF.

J is TRBJ2-1 and V is TRBV23-1; 9 bases map to TRBD2. TRBV23-1 is an ORF for which the function is uncertain. Germline trimming cut 1 base from V and 3 bases from J; bases unmatched to any gene: 4. The CDR3 loop spans 16 amino acids. The chain's CDR3 is CASSQLATSGYNEQFF. The CDR3 coding sequence is TGCGCCAGCAGTCAATTGGCGACTAGCGGCTACAATGAGCAGTTCTTC.

J is TRBJ2-2 and V is TRBV2; TRBD2 agrees at 8 bases. V lost 3 bases, J lost 2 bases, and 5 bases stayed unmatched. This CDR3 is built from 16 residues. Germline lookup yields CDR1 SNHLY and CDR2 FYNNEI. DNA of the CDR3: TGTGCCAGCAGTGACATCGGGAGGGTCAACACCGGGGAGCTGTTTTTT. Its translation: CASSDIGRVNTGELFF.

This chain uses TRBV7-9 with TRBJ1-6; possibly TRBD1 for D (5 bases). This CDR3 region has 15 residues. Germline loops: CDR1 SEHNR, CDR2 FQNEAQ (reference sequence). V was clipped by 1 base and J by 7 bases, with 11 bases between them. This chain's CDR3 is CASSLVGTPNSPLHF. Written as DNA, the CDR3 is TGTGCCAGCAGCTTAGTGGGGACCCCCAATTCACCCCTCCACTTT. Full variable domain (outside the CDR3, taken from reference TRBV7-9 and TRBJ1-6): DTGVSQNPRHKITKRGQNVTFRCDPISEHNRLYWYRQTLGQGPEFLTYFQNEAQLEKSRLLSDRFSAERPKGSFSTLEIQRTEQGDSAMYLCASSLVGTPNSPLHFGNGTRLTVT.

This chain uses TRBV20-1 with TRBJ2-1, with TRBD2 matching 13 bases. This CDR3 has 14 amino acids. CDR1 is DFQATT, CDR2 SNEGSKA, per germline (reference sequence). J was trimmed by 3 bases and V by 7 bases; bases with no gene match: 3. For the CDR3, the DNA is TGCAGTGGACTAGCGGGAGGCCACTACAATGAGCAGTTCTTC. Protein: CSGLAGGHYNEQFF.

This clonotype was found a few times. The CDR3 here is CASSYPQGGNEAFF. The CDR3 DNA follows: TGTGCCAGCAGTTACCCCCAGGGCGGGAATGAAGCTTTCTTT. J is TRBJ1-1 and V is TRBV6-6; D may be TRBD1 (5 bases). The V gene lost 2 bases and the J gene lost 7 bases, with 14 bases spanning the gap. CDR3 length: 14 amino acids. Germline V gene lookup returns CDR1 MNHNY and CDR2 SVGAGI (reference sequence).

This sequence joins TRBV20-1 and TRBJ2-7, with 8 bases aligning to TRBD1. Germline V gene data show CDR1 as DFQATT and CDR2 as SNEGSKA (reference sequence). The CDR3 consists of 14 residues. Unmatched junction bases numbered 10, after V lost 2 bases and J lost 7 bases. CDR3 DNA sequence: TGCAGTGCTAGAACGGACAGGGAAAGGGATGAGCAGTACTTC. The encoded protein is CSARTDRERDEQYF.

The chain joins TRBV7-2 to TRBJ2-1; 7 bases agree with TRBD1. The V segment lost 5 bases and the J segment 9 bases; nucleotides outside the gene matches: 10. Per germline, CDR1 SGHTA and CDR2 FQGNSA. The CDR3 covers 14 residues. This CDR3 is CASSGRQGIGEQFF. Here the CDR3 DNA reads TGTGCCAGCAGCGGAAGACAGGGTATCGGTGAGCAGTTCTTC.

This clonotype has just a few counts. V usage is TRBV9 and J usage is TRBJ2-6, with a weak D call TRBD1 (5 bases). This CDR3 has 15 amino acids. Trimming took off 2 bases at V and 0 bases at J, with 6 bases between the two ends. Per germline, CDR1 SGDLS and CDR2 YYNGEE. CDR3 in DNA: TGTGCCAGCAGCGTTCAGGGCTCTGGGGCCAACGTCCTGACTTTC. Residues: CASSVQGSGANVLTF.

The chain has TRBV7-9 and TRBJ2-5, with unresolved D. Germline-derived CDR1 and CDR2 are SEHNR and FQNEAQ (reference sequence). This CDR3 region has 15 residues. Between the trimmed V and J ends, which lost 5 bases and 2 bases, there was a span of 15 bases. The CDR3 reads CASSPPVAAQETQYF. The CDR3 DNA follows: TGTGCCAGCAGCCCACCCGTTGCAGCGCAAGAGACCCAGTACTTC.

The chain links TRBV12-3 or TRBV12-4 to TRBJ2-7; D assignment may be TRBD1 or TRBD2 (5 bases each). V was shortened by 8 bases and J by 2 bases, with 13 bases between the two germline ends. The CDR3 extends over 13 amino acids. The CDR3 spells CASGETVAYEQYF. CDR3 bases: TGTGCCAGCGGGGAGACAGTAGCCTACGAGCAGTACTTC.

The genes are TRBV5-1 and TRBJ2-5; 8 bases map to TRBD2. The ends lost 0 bases at V and 4 bases at J; junction bases unmatched: 8. The CDR3 is made up of 16 amino acids. The germline CDR1 and CDR2 sequences are SGHRS and YFSETQ. The CDR3 protein is CASSLEGSGSGETQYF. The CDR3 region has the DNA TGCGCCAGCAGCTTGGAGGGGAGCGGGAGTGGAGAGACCCAGTACTTC. The full variable domain, its missing parts supplied by reference TRBV5-1 and TRBJ2-5, is KAGVTQTPRYLIKTRGQQVTLSCSPISGHRSVSWYQQTPGQGLQFLFEYFSETQRNKGNFPGRFSGRQFSNSRSEMNVSTLELGDSALYLCASSLEGSGSGETQYFGPGTRLLVL.

The sample holds many counts of this clonotype. The chain carries TRBV4-2 and TRBJ2-7; 11 bases line up with TRBD2. This CDR3 has 16 residues. V gave up 1 base and J gave up 3 bases; unmatched junction bases: 5. Germline V lookup: CDR1 LGHNA, CDR2 YNFKEQ. The CDR3 sequence is CASSQVATSGNYEQYF. CDR3 DNA: TGTGCCAGCAGCCAAGTAGCGACTAGCGGGAACTACGAGCAGTACTTC.

The chain links TRBV2 to TRBJ1-6; D ambiguous. This CDR3 spans 17 amino acids. V shed 3 bases and J shed 4 bases, with 16 bases lying between them. Germline-derived CDR1 and CDR2 are SNHLY and FYNNEI. Here the CDR3 DNA reads TGTGCCAGCAGTGATTGGGGAGATGACACATATAATTCACCCCTCCACTTT. Its translation: CASSDWGDDTYNSPLHF.

This chain connects TRBV5-1 to TRBJ1-1; D not certain. Deletions cut 4 bases from V and 0 bases from J, with 7 bases between. The CDR3 sequence is 13 residues long. Germline CDR1 reads SGHRS; CDR2 reads YFSETQ. For the CDR3, the DNA is TGCGCCAGCAGCCAATGGGTGAACACTGAAGCTTTCTTT. It codes for CASSQWVNTEAFF.

This clonotype was counted only a few times. This chain connects TRBV7-2 to TRBJ2-3, with TRBD2 matching over 9 bases. Per germline, CDR1 SGHTA and CDR2 FQGNSA. Unmatched junction bases numbered 6, after V lost 4 bases and J lost 1 base. The CDR3 is made up of 16 amino acids. The CDR3 region is CASSSQTSGGTDTQYF. The CDR3 nucleotides read TGTGCCAGCAGCTCGCAGACTAGCGGAGGCACAGATACGCAGTATTTT.

Only a few counts were recorded for this clonotype. The V and J genes are TRBV5-1 and TRBJ1-1, with TRBD1 as a possible D gene (6 bases). CDR1 is SGHRS and CDR2 is YFSETQ in the germline V gene. Trimming pared 5 bases from V and 0 bases from J, leaving 14 bases between. This CDR3 comprises 15 residues. CDR3 in amino acids: CASREGGAVNTEAFF. CDR3 in DNA: TGCGCCAGCAGAGAGGGGGGGGCGGTGAACACTGAAGCTTTCTTT.

This clonotype was detected a few times. This chain links TRBV6-6 with TRBJ2-1; perhaps TRBD1 as D (5 bases). The CDR3 consists of 14 residues. Trimming left V 2 bases short and J 7 bases short, with 12 bases between. Germline CDR1 MNHNY, CDR2 SVGAGI (reference sequence). The DNA for the CDR3 is TGTGCCAGCAGTTACGGGGCTTCAGTAAATGAGCAGTTCTTC. It is translated as CASSYGASVNEQFF.

Regarding this clonotype: One end of the junction fails to match germline, which may point to a read error. V gene TRBV7-9 combines with J gene TRBJ2-1, with 14 positions matching TRBD2. Germline-derived CDR1 and CDR2 are SEHNR and FQNEAQ (reference sequence). This CDR3 region has 19 residues. The chain's CDR3 is CASSVTSGRVLGPYSEQFF. CDR3 in DNA: TGTGCCAGCAGCGTGACTAGCGGGAGGGTCCTTGGGCCCTACAGTGAGCAGTTCTTC.